This paragraph reports one TCR beta chain. Its antigen is still unknown. CDR3 length: 14 amino acids. The germline V gene encodes CDR1 SGHNT and CDR2 YYREEE (reference sequence). V lost 0 bases to trimming and J lost 1 base, with 8 bases between them. The data were produced by immunoSEQ multiplex PCR, yet TCRdb's version contains in-frame clones alone and is incomplete. The sample comprises nearly 2 million clones, about 95% of which are singletons, and 0.95% to 1.5% rests with the top ten. The entry originates in a study of shared clonotypes between healthy human individuals. Cells designated naive CD8 were CD45RO-negative and were positively selected for CCR7, with terminally differentiated effector memory CD45RA+ cells excluded. Study-level findings and limits: Among non-shared clonotypes, generation probabilities were lower than among those shared by all four donors.

Source material: naive CD8+ T cells sorted from blood. The chain carries TRBV5-4 and TRBJ2-7; D not resolved. This clonotype was obtained from a man aged 18-30 years in good health. This chain's CDR3 is CASSLELKSYEQYF. DNA of the CDR3: TGTGCCAGCAGCTTGGAATTGAAGTCCTACGAGCAGTACTTC.